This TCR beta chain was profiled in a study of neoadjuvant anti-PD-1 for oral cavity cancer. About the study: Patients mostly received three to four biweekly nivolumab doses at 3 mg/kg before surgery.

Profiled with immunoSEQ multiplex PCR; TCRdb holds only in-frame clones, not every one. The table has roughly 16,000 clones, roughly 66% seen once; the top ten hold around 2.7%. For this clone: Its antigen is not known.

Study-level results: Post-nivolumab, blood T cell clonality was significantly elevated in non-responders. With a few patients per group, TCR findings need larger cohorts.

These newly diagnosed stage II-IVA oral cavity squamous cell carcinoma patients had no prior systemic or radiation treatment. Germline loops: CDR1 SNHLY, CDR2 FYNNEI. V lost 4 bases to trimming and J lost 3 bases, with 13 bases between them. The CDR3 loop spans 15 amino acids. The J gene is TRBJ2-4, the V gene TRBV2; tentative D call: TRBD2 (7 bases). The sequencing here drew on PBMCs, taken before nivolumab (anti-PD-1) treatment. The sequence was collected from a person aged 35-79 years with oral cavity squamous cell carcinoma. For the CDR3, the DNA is TGTGCCAGCAGTGTAGGGGGGGTGGACAAAAACATTCAGTACTTC. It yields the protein CASSVGGVDKNIQYF.